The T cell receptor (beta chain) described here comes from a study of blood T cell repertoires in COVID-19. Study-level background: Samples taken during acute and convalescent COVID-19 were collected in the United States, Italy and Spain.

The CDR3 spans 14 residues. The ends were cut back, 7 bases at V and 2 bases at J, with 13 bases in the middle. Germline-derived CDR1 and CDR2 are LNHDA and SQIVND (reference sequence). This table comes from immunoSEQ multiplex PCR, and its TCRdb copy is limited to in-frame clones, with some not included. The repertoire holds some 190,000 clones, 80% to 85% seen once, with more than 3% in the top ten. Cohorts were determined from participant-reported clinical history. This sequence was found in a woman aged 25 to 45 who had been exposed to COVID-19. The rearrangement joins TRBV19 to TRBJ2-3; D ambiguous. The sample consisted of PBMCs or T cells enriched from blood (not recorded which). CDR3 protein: CASTSVAATDTQYF. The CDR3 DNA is TGTGCCAGTACCTCGGTTGCCGCCACAGATACGCAGTATTTT. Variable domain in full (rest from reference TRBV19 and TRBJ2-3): DGGITQSPKYLFRKEGQNVTLSCEQNLNHDAMYWYRQDPGQGLRLIYYSQIVNDFQKGDIAEGYSVSREKKESFPLTVTSAQKNPTAFYLCASTSVAATDTQYFGPGTRLTVL.